The 17 T cell receptor beta chains in this list originate from one sample, sequenced in a study of T cells in Graves' hyperthyroidism and ophthalmopathy. The source material, RNA transcripts, was used to amplify TCR beta CDR3 regions. The HTBI set primed first-round TCR CDR3 RT-PCR. From the multiplex PCR reads, TCRdb called clonotypes with MiXCR, one entry per CDR3 protein. The profile shows around 340,000 distinct CDR3 sequences, roughly 20% of them singletons. Specimen: blood. The receptors originated from a woman aged 50 to 60 with Graves' hyperthyroidism.

Only a few counts were recorded for this clonotype. The rearrangement uses TRBV2 and TRBJ1-4, with a tentative D call TRBD1 (5 bases). The CDR3 sequence is 14 residues long. Trimming took 3 bases from V and 8 from J, leaving 13 bases between them. Germline CDR1 and CDR2: SNHLY and FYNNEI. Here the CDR3 DNA reads TGTGCCAGCAGTGAGCTGGGACGCGGGGAAAAACTGTTTTTT. Translated: CASSELGRGEKLFF. Full variable domain (missing parts from reference TRBV2 and TRBJ1-4): EPEVTQTPSHQVTQMGQEVILRCVPISNHLYFYWYRQILGQKVEFLVSFYNNEISEKSEIFDDQFSVERPDGSNFTLKIRSTKLEDSAMYFCASSELGRGEKLFFGSGTQLSVL.

Only a few counts were recorded for this clonotype. This chain links TRBV5-4 with TRBJ2-7; D possibly uses TRBD1 or TRBD2 (6 bases each). Germline loops: CDR1 SGHNT, CDR2 YYREEE (reference sequence). The CDR3 is made up of 15 amino acids. The V end was cut by 4 bases, the J end by 5 bases, with 19 bases between. CDR3 sequence reads: CASSTLAGQTDEQYF. DNA of the CDR3: TGTGCCAGCAGCACTTTGGCGGGACAAACGGACGAGCAGTACTTC.

This clonotype was recorded many times. The chain links TRBV12-3 or TRBV12-4 to TRBJ1-1; tentative D call: TRBD1 (6 bases). The ends were cut back, 0 bases at V and 10 bases at J, with 12 bases in the middle. The CDR3 consists of 13 residues. The CDR3 loop is CASSLAPGGRAFF. The CDR3, as DNA: TGTGCCAGCAGTTTAGCCCCCGGGGGGCGAGCTTTCTTT.

The gene calls are TRBV6-1 and TRBJ1-6, with TRBD1 matching 8 bases. The CDR3 is 15 amino acids. The V gene end was trimmed by 5 bases and the J gene end by 9 bases; junction bases not matched to a gene: 9. CDR1 and CDR2 from the germline V gene are MNHNS and SASEGT. The CDR3 bases are TGTGCCAGCAGTCCCGGACAGGGCGGCGGTTCACCCCTCCACTTT. The encoded protein is CASSPGQGGGSPLHF.

This clonotype has more than one count but fewer than ten. This chain uses TRBV7-2 with TRBJ1-5; D might be TRBD1 (5 bases). Trimming pared 5 bases from V and 4 bases from J, leaving 12 bases between. CDR3 length: 14 residues. CDR1 and CDR2 from the germline V gene are SGHTA and FQGNSA. In DNA form, the CDR3 reads TGTGCCAGCAGCCGGGACTTTAGGAATCAGCCCCAGCATTTT. Its translation: CASSRDFRNQPQHF. The full variable domain, with the rest looked up from reference TRBV7-2 and TRBJ1-5, is GAGVSQSPSNKVTEKGKDVELRCDPISGHTALYWYRQSLGQGLEFLIYFQGNSAPDKSGLPSDRFSAERTGGSVSTLTIQRTQQEDSAVYLCASSRDFRNQPQHFGDGTRLSIL.

This clonotype was detected many times. The chain couples TRBV7-2 to TRBJ2-1, with D perhaps matching TRBD1 (6 bases). The germline CDR1 and CDR2 sequences are SGHTA and FQGNSA. Trimming removed 5 bases from V and 0 bases from J, with 14 bases in between. The CDR3 is 16 residues long. CDR3 nucleotides: TGTGCCAGCAGCGGGTACAGGGACCACTCCTACAATGAGCAGTTCTTC. Residues: CASSGYRDHSYNEQFF.

Only a few counts were recorded for this clonotype. The rearrangement joins TRBV10-2 to TRBJ1-2; D unresolved. This CDR3 has 14 residues. Trimming cost V 7 bases and J 0 bases, with 12 bases left between them. CDR1 is WSHSY, CDR2 SAAADI, per germline. This chain's CDR3 is CASTRGDANYGYTF. CDR3 in DNA: TGCGCCAGCACACGCGGAGACGCTAACTATGGCTACACCTTC.

This clonotype was observed a few times. Germline is not matched at one junction end, which may reflect a read error. The chain employs TRBV4-3 and TRBJ1-1; D is ambiguous. The CDR3 runs to 16 residues. Germline-derived CDR1 and CDR2 are LGHNA and YSLEER. The CDR3 sequence: CTSSRRPGMMNTEAFF. CDR3 DNA: TGCACCAGCAGCAGACGCCCTGGGATGATGAACACTGAAGCTTTCTTT.

This clonotype was detected many times. The genes are TRBV12-3 or TRBV12-4 and TRBJ1-2; the D gene is possibly TRBD1 (6 bases). The V end was cut by 5 bases, the J end by 5 bases, with 15 bases between. The CDR3 spans 14 residues. CDR3 loop: CASSPLGGPYGYTF. DNA for the CDR3: TGTGCCAGCAGTCCTTTGGGGGGCCCTTATGGCTACACCTTC.

This clonotype occurred many times. This chain links TRBV18 with TRBJ1-6; no reliable D call. The CDR3 runs 13 residues. Germline CDR1 KGHSH, CDR2 LQKENI. The V and J ends lost 3 bases and 10 bases respectively, with 10 bases between them. The CDR3 here is CASSPTVESPLHF. The CDR3 bases are TGTGCCAGCTCACCTACTGTGGAATCACCCCTCCACTTT.

This clonotype was found a few times. The chain uses TRBV6-1 and TRBJ1-5, with TRBD1 as a possible D gene (6 bases). V lost 4 bases and J lost 4, with 8 bases in between. Per the germline V gene, CDR1 is MNHNS and CDR2 is SASEGT. This CDR3 has 13 amino acids. The CDR3 sequence is CASSGTANQPQHF. CDR3 DNA sequence: TGTGCCAGCAGTGGGACAGCAAATCAGCCCCAGCATTTT.

This clonotype was observed many times. V gene TRBV5-1 combines with J gene TRBJ2-2; possibly TRBD1 for D (5 bases). Trimming took off 0 bases at V and 2 bases at J, with 8 bases between the two ends. The germline gives CDR1 SGHRS, CDR2 YFSETQ. CDR3 length: 15 amino acids. The CDR3 DNA is TGCGCCAGCAGCTTGGGACAGCTAAACACCGGGGAGCTGTTTTTT. This sequence encodes CASSLGQLNTGELFF.

This clonotype was counted between two and nine times. This chain's CDR3 is CASSLTSSRNEQFF. The CDR3, as DNA: TGTGCCAGCAGCTTGACTAGCAGTCGCAATGAGCAGTTCTTC. V is TRBV11-3 and J is TRBJ2-1, with 7 bases lining up with TRBD2. The CDR3 sequence is 14 residues long. CDR1 is SGHNT, CDR2 YENEEA, per germline. With 3 bases clipped from V and 6 bases from J, the junction kept 5 bases outside the gene matches.

This clonotype was recorded once. The chain uses TRBV6-4 and TRBJ1-2; TRBD1 matches 7 bases. Germline lookup yields CDR1 MRHNA and CDR2 SNTAGT. The V gene end was trimmed by 5 bases and the J gene end by 4 bases; junction bases not matched to a gene: 10. CDR3 size: 15 residues. The CDR3 sequence: CASSYGNAGGYGYTF. CDR3 DNA sequence: TGTGCCAGCAGTTACGGAAATGCAGGGGGCTATGGCTACACCTTC.

This clonotype was recorded many times. This chain links TRBV29-1 with TRBJ2-3, with 7 bases matching TRBD1. The CDR3 extends over 14 amino acids. CDR1 and CDR2 from the germline V gene are SQVTM and ANQGSEA. The J segment lost 3 bases and the V segment lost 3 bases, leaving 6 bases of the junction unmatched. The CDR3 nucleotides are TGCAGCGTTGAGAGGACAGGAGAGACAGATACGCAGTATTTT. Translating it yields CSVERTGETDTQYF.

The chain is built from TRBV20-1 and TRBJ2-1; 8 positions match TRBD2. This CDR3 spans 15 amino acids. CDR1 is DFQATT and CDR2 is SNEGSKA in the germline V gene (reference sequence). After removal of 6 bases from V and 8 bases from J, the junction contained 15 bases not matched to a gene. CDR3 residues: CSATAGGSPEDEQFF. In DNA form, the CDR3 reads TGCAGTGCGACTGCGGGGGGCTCCCCAGAGGATGAGCAGTTCTTC.

This clonotype has a handful of counts. The rearrangement links TRBV20-1 to TRBJ2-7, with 7 bases matching TRBD2. Trimming removed 7 bases from V and 2 bases from J; junction bases left unmatched: 5. The CDR3 spans 12 residues. Germline V CDR1 and CDR2: DFQATT, SNEGSKA (reference sequence). The CDR3 loop is CSVPGLTYEQYF. CDR3 in DNA: TGCAGTGTACCGGGACTAACCTACGAGCAGTACTTC.